This record covers a single T cell receptor beta chain. The antigen is unknown. With V trimmed by 0 bases and J by 4 bases, 6 bases remained unmatched. CDR3 length equals 16 residues. The germline V gene has CDR1 SGHRS and CDR2 YFSETQ. This specimen comes from a study of cytomegalovirus exposure and HLA in healthy donors. Study results and limitations: In all likelihood, a cluster of highly shared sequence variants was a sequencing artifact. Indistinguishable V segments such as TRBV6-2 and TRBV6-3 were excluded.

A multiplex PCR was run with 60 Vbeta primers and 13 Jbeta primers. This table comes from immunoSEQ multiplex PCR, and its TCRdb copy is limited to in-frame clones, with some not included. Of under 110,000 clones listed, roughly four fifths are singletons. Sequencing input: PBMCs. This receptor was taken from a man between 50 and 59 years old in good health and CMV-seronegative. This chain uses TRBV5-1 with TRBJ2-3; the match to TRBD2 covers 9 bases. The CDR3 region is CASSLGSSGGPDTQYF. For the CDR3, the DNA is TGCGCCAGCAGCTTGGGATCCAGCGGGGGGCCAGATACGCAGTATTTT.